Each of the 30 T cell receptor beta chains below was sequenced from the same sample in a study of T cells in Graves' hyperthyroidism and ophthalmopathy. TCR beta CDR3 region amplification was performed from RNA transcripts. An initial round of RT-PCR targeting the TCR CDR3 relied on the HTBI primer set. Using its own MiXCR run on the multiplex PCR reads, TCRdb lists one record per CDR3 protein. The table includes approximately 560,000 distinct CDR3 sequences, 15% to 18% detected once. Sequenced material: blood. These TCRs come from a woman in her 30s with Graves' hyperthyroidism.

This clonotype was found a few times. The chain combines TRBV29-1 with TRBJ2-7; D is perhaps TRBD1 (5 bases). This CDR3 is built from 12 residues. V was cut by 5 bases and J by 2 bases, with 10 bases left in between. Germline V lookup: CDR1 SQVTM, CDR2 ANQGSEA. The DNA for the CDR3 is TGCAGCGTTCGGTCAGGGACCTACGAGCAGTACTTC. This codes for CSVRSGTYEQYF.

V and J are TRBV10-1 and TRBJ2-7; D not certain. The CDR3 totals 14 residues. CDR1 is WNHNN, CDR2 SYGVQD, per germline (reference sequence). With 2 bases removed from V and 1 base from J, the gap between germline ends came to 9 bases. The CDR3 sequence is CASSEGYRSYEQYF. Here the CDR3 DNA reads TGCGCCAGCAGTGAGGGATACCGGTCCTACGAGCAGTACTTC.

The J gene is TRBJ1-2, the V gene TRBV12-3 or TRBV12-4; D is unclear. V was shortened by 1 base and J by 3 bases, with 9 bases between the two germline ends. This CDR3 is built from 14 residues. The CDR3 here is CASSLVGTYYGYTF. CDR3 coding DNA: TGTGCCAGCAGTTTAGTTGGCACCTACTATGGCTACACCTTC.

This clonotype was observed at least ten times. V usage is TRBV30 and J usage is TRBJ1-6, with 7 nucleotides matching TRBD1. The CDR3 loop spans 14 amino acids. V gave up 1 base and J gave up 8 bases; unmatched junction bases: 5. Germline V gene lookup returns CDR1 GTSNPN and CDR2 SVGIG (reference sequence). In nucleotides, the CDR3 is TGTGCCTGGAGTGCCCGACAGGGTGATTCACCCCTCCACTTT. Encoded protein: CAWSARQGDSPLHF.

This clonotype has more than one count but fewer than ten. This chain joins TRBV7-3 and TRBJ2-1, with 9 bases lining up with TRBD2. This CDR3 has 16 amino acids. Germline assignment: CDR1 SGHTA and CDR2 FQGTGA. The J segment lost 1 base and the V segment lost 2 bases, leaving 3 bases of the junction unmatched. The CDR3 region has the DNA TGTGCCAGCAGCTTAGGACTAGCGCCGTCCTACAATGAGCAGTTCTTC. This gives the protein CASSLGLAPSYNEQFF.

This chain uses TRBV9 with TRBJ1-2; D unresolved. This CDR3 has 13 amino acids. Germline CDR1 is SGDLS and CDR2 is YYNGEE. V lost 4 bases to trimming and J lost 3 bases, with 10 bases between them. CDR3: CASSPVLDYGYTF. CDR3 DNA: TGTGCCAGCAGCCCCGTTTTAGACTATGGCTACACCTTC.

The chain links TRBV15 to TRBJ1-2; D is ambiguous. Per germline, CDR1 LNHNV and CDR2 YYDKDF (reference sequence). Trimming stripped 4 bases from V and 2 bases from J, with 26 bases between. The CDR3 contains 19 residues. In nucleotides, the CDR3 is TGTGCCACCAGCAAGGTCCCGACGGACCAGGAAGCCCCAAACTATGGCTACACCTTC. It translates to CATSKVPTDQEAPNYGYTF.

Many counts were recorded for this clonotype. The rearrangement links TRBV6-5 to TRBJ2-1; 7 bases match TRBD1. Germline trimming cut 0 bases from V and 8 bases from J; bases unmatched to any gene: 7. Germline V gene sequence: CDR1 MNHEY, CDR2 SVGAGI. The CDR3 length is 15 residues. The CDR3 coding sequence is TGTGCCAGCAGTTACTCGCGAAGGACAGGTCATGAGCAGTTCTTC. Protein sequence: CASSYSRRTGHEQFF.

The rearrangement joins TRBV13 to TRBJ2-1; D gene ambiguous. The V end was cut by 2 bases, the J end by 9 bases, with 8 bases between. The CDR3 is 12 amino acids. Germline lookup yields CDR1 PRHDT and CDR2 FYEKMQ (reference sequence). This chain's CDR3 is CASSLFDGEQFF. The CDR3 DNA reads as TGTGCCAGCAGCTTATTCGACGGTGAGCAGTTCTTC. The full variable domain, completed using reference TRBV13 and TRBJ2-1, is AAGVIQSPRHLIKEKRETATLKCYPIPRHDTVYWYQQGPGQDPQFLISFYEKMQSDKGSIPDRFSAQQFSDYHSELNMSSLELGDSALYFCASSLFDGEQFFGPGTRLTVL.

This sequence joins TRBV14 and TRBJ2-1; D gene unclear. V lost 0 bases to trimming and J lost 12 bases, with 9 bases between them. Germline V gene lookup returns CDR1 SGHDN and CDR2 FVKESK. This CDR3 is 12 amino acids long. The CDR3 region has the DNA TGTGCCAGCAGCCAAGATGTGGGTGTGCAGTTCTTC. Amino acid sequence: CASSQDVGVQFF.

This clonotype was counted many times. This chain links TRBV18 with TRBJ1-5; no reliable D call. Trimming stripped 3 bases from V and 6 bases from J, with 9 bases between. Germline V gives CDR1 KGHSH, CDR2 LQKENI. CDR3 length equals 13 residues. CDR3 DNA: TGTGCCAGCTCACCGGGAGTGGCTCAGCCCCAGCATTTT. Translation: CASSPGVAQPQHF.

Ten or more counts support this clonotype. The rearrangement uses TRBV28 and TRBJ1-1; perhaps TRBD1 as D (5 bases). Trimming pared 2 bases from V and 10 bases from J, leaving 14 bases between. This CDR3 spans 13 amino acids. Per the germline V gene, CDR1 is MDHEN and CDR2 is SYDVKM. CDR3 loop: CASSLDVGRGAFF. The CDR3 DNA is TGTGCCAGCAGTTTAGACGTGGGGCGCGGAGCTTTCTTT. Full variable domain (rest looked up from reference TRBV28 and TRBJ1-1): DVKVTQSSRYLVKRTGEKVFLECVQDMDHENMFWYRQDPGLGLRLIYFSYDVKMKEKGDIPEGYSVSREKKERFSLILESASTNQTSMYLCASSLDVGRGAFFGQGTRLTVV.

This clonotype has a count of ten or more. The chain recombines TRBV20-1 with TRBJ1-2; D is possibly TRBD1 (6 bases). CDR1 and CDR2 (germline): DFQATT, SNEGSKA (reference sequence). Trimming took 6 bases from V and 0 from J, leaving 11 bases between them. The CDR3 loop spans 13 amino acids. CDR3 region: CSAEWTANYGYTF. The CDR3 coding sequence is TGCAGTGCCGAATGGACAGCTAACTATGGCTACACCTTC.

Only a few counts were recorded for this clonotype. This chain uses TRBV20-1 with TRBJ2-3; D gene uncertain. This CDR3 has 11 residues. Germline CDR1 DFQATT, CDR2 SNEGSKA (reference sequence). V was cut by 5 bases and J by 6 bases, with 9 bases left in between. The CDR3 protein is CSAAIWDTQYF. The CDR3 DNA is TGCAGTGCTGCGATTTGGGATACGCAGTATTTT.

V gene TRBV6-2 or TRBV6-3 combines with J gene TRBJ2-7; no firm D call. Germline V gene data show CDR1 as MNHEY and CDR2 as SVGEGT. This CDR3 has 16 residues. V dropped 2 bases and J dropped 1 base, with 15 bases sitting between them. The CDR3 nucleotides are TGTGCCAGCAGTTACGGTCGGCAAACCCTTTCCTACGAGCAGTACTTC. This translates into CASSYGRQTLSYEQYF.

The chain couples TRBV29-1 to TRBJ2-5, with TRBD1 as a possible D gene (5 bases). V was shortened by 3 bases and J by 3 bases, with 11 bases between the two germline ends. The germline CDR1 and CDR2 sequences are SQVTM and ANQGSEA. The CDR3 contains 13 residues. The CDR3 DNA follows: TGCAGCGTTGACCCCGCCAGGGAAGAGACCCAGTACTTC. This codes for CSVDPAREETQYF.

This clonotype was counted a few times. The chain combines TRBV14 with TRBJ2-1; possible D gene TRBD1, 6 bases. The CDR3 is 14 amino acids. CDR1 SGHDN and CDR2 FVKESK come from the germline V gene. The V and J ends lost 1 base and 9 bases respectively, with 13 bases between them. CDR3 residues: CASSQVQGRTEQFF. DNA of the CDR3: TGTGCCAGCAGCCAAGTACAGGGCCGAACTGAGCAGTTCTTC.

A single count supports this clonotype. This chain joins TRBV29-1 and TRBJ1-2, with D unclear. The CDR3 length is 13 residues. Trimming took 4 bases from V and 0 from J, leaving 9 bases between them. CDR1 SQVTM and CDR2 ANQGSEA come from the germline V gene. CDR3 sequence reads: CSVGSRTNYGYTF. The DNA for the CDR3 is TGCAGCGTTGGATCGCGGACTAACTATGGCTACACCTTC.

This sequence joins TRBV20-1 and TRBJ2-1, with D tentatively TRBD1 or TRBD2 (5 bases each). Germline CDR1 reads DFQATT; CDR2 reads SNEGSKA (reference sequence). Trimming took off 2 bases at V and 2 bases at J, with 13 bases between the two ends. The CDR3 sequence is 15 residues long. CDR3 protein: CSARIWGTTYNEQFF. CDR3 DNA sequence: TGCAGTGCTAGAATATGGGGGACCACCTACAATGAGCAGTTCTTC.

Points on this clonotype: Without the conserved terminal phenylalanine or tryptophan, this CDR3 likely stems from a read error. This chain uses TRBV4-2 with TRBJ2-7, with 15 bases aligning to TRBD2. V shed 2 bases and J 7 bases; nucleotides not matched to a gene: 6. Germline V gives CDR1 LGHNA, CDR2 YNFKEQ. The CDR3 contains 16 residues. CDR3 protein: CASSQSGLAGGKEQYL. In DNA, the CDR3 is TGTGCCAGCAGCCAATCGGGACTAGCGGGAGGAAAGGAGCAGTACCTC.

Ten or more counts support this clonotype. The rearrangement links TRBV7-2 to TRBJ2-7; TRBD2 matches 7 bases. Germline values: CDR1 SGHTA, CDR2 FQGNSA. J gave up 4 bases and V 1 base, and 13 bases lay outside the gene matches. The CDR3 spans 17 residues. The CDR3, as DNA: TGTGCCAGCAGCTTAGAGGTTTTGGTGGGAGGGCCGTACGAGCAGTACTTC. Translation gives CASSLEVLVGGPYEQYF.

Many counts were recorded for this clonotype. The chain is built from TRBV11-2 and TRBJ2-7; 7 bases fit TRBD1. This CDR3 region has 15 residues. V dropped 5 bases and J dropped 2; count of bases not matched to a gene: 9. CDR1 SGHAT and CDR2 FQNNGV come from the germline V gene. The CDR3 region has the DNA TGTGCCAGCAGCCTCTTAACAGGGGAACCCTACGAGCAGTACTTC. Protein sequence: CASSLLTGEPYEQYF.

This chain joins TRBV7-9 and TRBJ2-4; TRBD1 matches at 9 bases. Germline-derived CDR1 and CDR2 are SEHNR and FQNEAQ (reference sequence). The CDR3 consists of 16 residues. Trimming cost V 6 bases and J 0 bases; bases outside gene matches: 6. CDR3 region: CASSLTGGLAKNIQYF. CDR3 DNA: TGTGCCAGCAGTTTAACAGGGGGCCTAGCCAAAAACATTCAGTACTTC.

V is TRBV5-6 and J is TRBJ2-7; the D gene is possibly TRBD2 (6 bases). The germline V gene encodes CDR1 SGHDT and CDR2 YYEEEE. Trimming stripped 0 bases from V and 4 bases from J, with 14 bases between. This CDR3 has 15 residues. CDR3 DNA: TGTGCCAGCAGCTTGGGACCTAGCGACGTATACGAGCAGTACTTC. Amino acids: CASSLGPSDVYEQYF.

This clonotype was counted many times. J is TRBJ2-1 and V is TRBV20-1, with TRBD1 identical over 7 bases. The CDR3 spans 14 residues. Germline trimming cut 2 bases from V and 12 bases from J; bases unmatched to any gene: 13. Germline CDR1 reads DFQATT; CDR2 reads SNEGSKA (reference sequence). The CDR3 is CSARPPRTGFGQFF. The CDR3 nucleotides read TGCAGTGCTAGACCCCCCAGGACAGGTTTTGGGCAGTTCTTC.

This clonotype showed up just a few times. The CDR3 DNA sequence: TGTGCCAGCAGCACCTTAGCGGGAAAGAGGTACAATGAGCAGTTCTTC. This sequence encodes CASSTLAGKRYNEQFF. This chain joins TRBV7-6 and TRBJ2-1, with 8 nucleotides matching TRBD2. This CDR3 region has 16 residues. CDR1 SGHVS and CDR2 FNYEAQ come from the germline V gene. The V segment lost 5 bases and the J segment 4 bases; nucleotides outside the gene matches: 10.

As DNA, the CDR3 is TGTGCCAGCAGCGAGACAAGGGGTATCCAGTACTTC. Translation: CASSETRGIQYF. This chain links TRBV13 with TRBJ2-5, with a possible D match to TRBD1 (5 bases). The CDR3 is 12 residues long. Germline lookup yields CDR1 PRHDT and CDR2 FYEKMQ (reference sequence). V was cut by 5 bases and J by 10 bases, with 14 bases left in between.

This clonotype was recorded at least ten times. The V gene is TRBV29-1, the J gene TRBJ2-7; the match to TRBD2 covers 11 bases. CDR1 and CDR2 (germline): SQVTM, ANQGSEA. The CDR3 length is 15 residues. The trim removed 3 bases at V and 5 bases at J, leaving 9 bases unmatched. The CDR3 DNA follows: TGCAGCGTTGAGAAGACTAGCGGGAATCTCGACGAGCAGTACTTC. The encoded protein is CSVEKTSGNLDEQYF.

The genes are TRBV28 and TRBJ2-7, with TRBD2 identical over 10 bases. With V trimmed by 0 bases and J by 3 bases, 17 bases remained unmatched. The CDR3 runs to 20 residues. Germline V gene data show CDR1 as MDHEN and CDR2 as SYDVKM. The DNA of the CDR3 is TGTGCCAGCAGTTTATGGTATTCTAGCGGGAGTTCCCCCCACTACTACGAGCAGTACTTC. This translates into CASSLWYSSGSSPHYYEQYF.

This clonotype was recorded once. Being one base from a much bigger clone, this may be a read error. This sequence joins TRBV11-2 and TRBJ2-1; 12 bases fit TRBD2. The trim removed 5 bases at V and 15 bases at J, leaving 8 bases unmatched. In germline, CDR1 is SGHAT, CDR2 FQNNGV. The CDR3 is made up of 13 amino acids. The chain's CDR3 is CASSTRLAGELFF. The CDR3 DNA reads TGTGCCAGCAGCACCCGACTAGCGGGAGAACTGTTCTTC.